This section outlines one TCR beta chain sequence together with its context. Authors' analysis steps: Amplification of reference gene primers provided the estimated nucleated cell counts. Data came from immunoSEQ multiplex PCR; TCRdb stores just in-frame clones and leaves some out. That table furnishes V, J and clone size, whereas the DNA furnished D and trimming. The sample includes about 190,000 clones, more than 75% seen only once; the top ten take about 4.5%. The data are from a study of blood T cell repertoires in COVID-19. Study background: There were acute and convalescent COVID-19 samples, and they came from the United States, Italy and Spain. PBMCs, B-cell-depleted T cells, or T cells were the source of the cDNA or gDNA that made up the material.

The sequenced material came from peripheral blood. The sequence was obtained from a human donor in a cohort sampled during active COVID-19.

CDR3 loop: CASSPSTGVLQETQYF. CDR3 DNA: TGTGCCAGCAGTCCCTCGACAGGGGTACTCCAAGAGACCCAGTACTTC. The V gene is TRBV27, the J gene TRBJ2-5, with TRBD1 matching 8 bases. Trimming took 5 bases from V and 1 from J; bases not matched to a gene: 9. This CDR3 region has 16 residues. Per germline, CDR1 MNHEY and CDR2 SMNVEV (reference sequence).